Presented here are 13 T cell receptor beta chains from one specimen sequenced in a study of shared clonotypes between healthy human individuals. Repertoires were generated with immunoSEQ multiplex PCR, while TCRdb's copy carries only in-frame clones and drops some. This table holds some 1,100,000 clones, 70% to 80% found once. The sequencing sample was made of memory CD4+ T cells from PBMCs. Documented subset: CD45RA-negative fraction. The source is a man younger than 35 in good health. Some clones in this sample may be carry-over from other donors' samples.

The chain has TRBV28 and TRBJ2-2, with 7 bases aligning to TRBD2. V lost 8 bases, J lost 6 bases, and 9 bases stayed unmatched. CDR3 size: 14 residues. CDR1 is MDHEN, CDR2 SYDVKM, per germline. CDR3 DNA sequence: TGTGCCAGCTTTCGGGCGGGAGATTCCGGGGAGCTGTTTTTT. Translated: CASFRAGDSGELFF.

About this clone itself: In the same sample, other DNA sequences code for this CDR3. This rearrangement joins TRBV18 to TRBJ1-5, with 7 nucleotides matching TRBD1. In germline, CDR1 is KGHSH, CDR2 LQKENI. The junction had 2 bases not matched to a gene; V was cut back by 2 bases and J by 7 bases. The CDR3 runs 13 residues. The CDR3 region is CASSPTGDQPQHF. CDR3 nucleotides: TGTGCCAGCTCACCAACAGGGGACCAGCCCCAGCATTTT.

Comments on this clone: At one end the junction does not follow the germline gene, possibly because of a read error. The chain carries TRBV7-7 and TRBJ2-3, with 10 bases matching TRBD1. In germline, CDR1 is SSHAT, CDR2 FNYEAQ (reference sequence). This CDR3 comprises 15 residues. CDR3 coding DNA: TGTGCCAGCACCTTAGGGACAGGGGGCACAGATACGCAGTATTTT. Protein sequence: CASTLGTGGTDTQYF.

The genes are TRBV28 and TRBJ1-1; D is unresolved. V dropped 3 bases and J dropped 4 bases, with 9 bases sitting between them. Germline V gene lookup returns CDR1 MDHEN and CDR2 SYDVKM. The CDR3 is 13 amino acids. CDR3 nucleotide sequence: TGTGCCAGCAGTTTGGGGTTGGGCACTGAAGCTTTCTTT. Translation gives CASSLGLGTEAFF. Combining the CDR3 with reference TRBV28 and TRBJ1-1 gives the whole variable domain DVKVTQSSRYLVKRTGEKVFLECVQDMDHENMFWYRQDPGLGLRLIYFSYDVKMKEKGDIPEGYSVSREKKERFSLILESASTNQTSMYLCASSLGLGTEAFFGQGTRLTVV.

The rearrangement uses TRBV18 and TRBJ2-7, with D maybe TRBD2 (6 bases). This CDR3 has 16 amino acids. Trimming took 2 bases from V and 3 from J, leaving 17 bases between them. Germline lookup yields CDR1 KGHSH and CDR2 LQKENI. For the CDR3, the DNA is TGTGCCAGCTCACCATTTAAGGCGGGATCTTACTACGAGCAGTACTTC. Translation gives CASSPFKAGSYYEQYF.

V gene TRBV7-6 combines with J gene TRBJ2-5, with D possibly matching TRBD1 (6 bases). V was pared by 2 bases and J by 5 bases, with 15 bases between. Germline V lookup: CDR1 SGHVS, CDR2 FNYEAQ. The CDR3 has 15 residues. Here the CDR3 reads CASSLRAGAGETQYF. CDR3 coding DNA: TGTGCCAGCAGCTTACGGGCAGGGGCAGGGGAGACCCAGTACTTC.

This chain connects TRBV6-6 to TRBJ2-7, with TRBD1 identical over 9 bases. The J segment lost 4 bases and the V segment lost 6 bases, leaving 7 bases of the junction unmatched. CDR3 length: 14 residues. The germline gives CDR1 MNHNY, CDR2 SVGAGI (reference sequence). CDR3 in amino acids: CASSQQGATYEQYF. The CDR3 nucleotides are TGTGCCAGCAGCCAACAGGGGGCTACGTACGAGCAGTACTTC.

Only a few counts were recorded for this clone. The chain couples TRBV30 to TRBJ1-1; D is uncertain. Germline V gene sequence: CDR1 GTSNPN, CDR2 SVGIG (reference sequence). V lost 3 bases and J lost 10, with 15 bases in between. The CDR3 is 12 amino acids. CDR3 sequence (DNA): TGTGCCTGGAGCCCCTGGGGTGCGGGAGCTTTCTTT. Its protein product is CAWSPWGAGAFF.

The chain is built from TRBV28 and TRBJ1-5, with D tentatively TRBD1 (5 bases). Trimming took 1 base from V and 5 from J, leaving 15 bases between them. Germline V gene lookup returns CDR1 MDHEN and CDR2 SYDVKM. This CDR3 is 16 amino acids long. In nucleotides, the CDR3 is TGTGCCAGCAGTTTATTATGGGGGAGGAGTGATCAGCCCCAGCATTTT. Protein: CASSLLWGRSDQPQHF.

The chain employs TRBV5-1 and TRBJ2-5, with D possibly being TRBD2 (5 bases). Trimming removed 4 bases at V and 3 bases at J, with 10 bases between. CDR3 size: 13 residues. From germline, CDR1 is SGHRS and CDR2 YFSETQ. CDR3 protein: CASSRTAKETQYF. The CDR3 DNA sequence: TGCGCCAGCAGCCGGACTGCCAAAGAGACCCAGTACTTC.

This chain uses TRBV5-3 with TRBJ2-7, with unresolved D. TRBV5-3 is reported as an ORF; its role is uncertain. V dropped 7 bases and J dropped 4 bases, with 12 bases sitting between them. The CDR3 consists of 12 residues. The CDR3 region is CARSDSPYEQYF. CDR3 DNA: TGTGCCAGATCCGACTCGCCATACGAGCAGTACTTC.

CDR3 amino acids: CASTGQGNNEQFF. For the CDR3, the DNA is TGTGCCAGCACGGGACAGGGGAACAATGAGCAGTTCTTC. The rearrangement joins TRBV18 to TRBJ2-1; 10 bases agree with TRBD1. This CDR3 comprises 13 residues. V was clipped by 8 bases and J by 5 bases; unmatched bases: 3. The germline gives CDR1 KGHSH, CDR2 LQKENI.

The sample holds a few counts of this clone. The genes are TRBV11-2 and TRBJ2-7, with unresolved D. The V gene's germline CDR1 is SGHAT and CDR2 FQNNGV. Trimming removed 5 bases at V and 6 bases at J, with 8 bases between. The CDR3 sequence is 11 residues long. The CDR3 loop is CASSPLAEQYF. The CDR3 bases are TGTGCCAGCAGCCCCCTCGCCGAGCAGTACTTC.